This TCR beta chain was recorded in a study of a mutant IDH1 vaccine in newly diagnosed glioma. Study background: The treated population exhibited a male proportion of roughly 62%, a female proportion of about 38%, and a mean age of approximately 41 years. Earlier treatment was radiotherapy, temozolomide, or both, with most getting both.

This clone was counted only a few times. The antigen remains unidentified. Time point described: week 47, end of study. Vaccine doses each comprised 300 ug of mutant IDH1 20-mer peptide, with topical imiquimod. Profiled with immunoSEQ multiplex PCR; TCRdb holds only in-frame clones, not every one. Of 77,000 or so clones listed, over 75% were seen once; the top ten hold 4% to 5.5%. This sequence was found in a man aged 35-49 years with glioma. The sequenced sample was PBMCs, obtained from a glioma patient whose treatment included an IDH1 peptide vaccine.

The CDR3 sequence: CASSNTAFQYF. The CDR3 nucleotides are TGTGCCAGCAGCAATACCGCCTTTCAGTACTTC. J is TRBJ2-4 and V is TRBV21-1. TRBV21-1 constitutes a pseudogene. This CDR3 comprises 11 residues.